These 24 T cell receptor beta chains came from one sample sequenced in a study of immune characterization of retroperitoneal liposarcoma. TCRdb called the PCR reads again in MiXCR, with one record for every CDR3 protein. The repertoire holds approximately 9,000 distinct CDR3 sequences, with roughly 25% as singletons. Sequenced sample: tumor tissue. These receptors all stem from a male donor with retroperitoneal liposarcoma.

Details on this clonotype: A much larger clone lies one base from this, so it may be a read error. The conserved closing phenylalanine or tryptophan is absent in this CDR3, likely reflecting a read error. The chain links TRBV6-8 to TRBJ2-1; 9 nucleotides agree with TRBD2. Near its end, the DNA agrees better with TRBJ2-7, so the J call may be wrong. The CDR3 contains 15 residues. Per the germline V gene, CDR1 is MNHGY and CDR2 is SAAAGT. The CDR3 coding sequence is TGTGCCAGCAGTTACTCGGCGGGAGGGTTGGATGAGCAGTACTTA. Protein sequence: CASSYSAGGLDEQYL.

In this sample, this clonotype turned up a few times. For the CDR3, the DNA is TGTGCCAGCAGCCCTAGGACGGGGGCCGGGGAGCTGTTTTTT. Its protein is CASSPRTGAGELFF. V and J are TRBV7-6 and TRBJ2-2; maybe TRBD2 (6 bases). V dropped 5 bases and J dropped 6 bases, with 13 bases sitting between them. The CDR3 runs to 14 residues. The germline gives CDR1 SGHVS, CDR2 FNYEAQ. The full variable domain, rest sourced from reference TRBV7-6 and TRBJ2-2, is GAGVSQSPRYKVTKRGQDVALRCDPISGHVSLYWYRQALGQGPEFLTYFNYEAQQDKSGLPNDRFSAERPEGSISTLTIQRTEQRDSAMYRCASSPRTGAGELFFGEGSRLTVL.

V gene TRBV7-6 combines with J gene TRBJ2-1; 10 bases align to TRBD2. The CDR3 is 15 residues long. V trimming: 0 bases; J trimming: 10 bases; junction bases outside the gene matches: 6. Germline loops: CDR1 SGHVS, CDR2 FNYEAQ. As DNA, the CDR3 is TGTGCCAGCAGCTTAGCATCTAGCGGGGGTGAGGAGCAGTTCTTC. Translating it yields CASSLASSGGEEQFF.

The chain has TRBV6-5 and TRBJ2-1, with D maybe TRBD2 (6 bases). The DNA matches TRBJ2-7 better at its end, which makes the J call doubtful. CDR3 size: 11 residues. Germline CDR1 is MNHEY and CDR2 is SVGAGI. The CDR3 nucleotides are TGTGCCAGCAGGGGGGGAGACGAGCAGTACTTC. Encoded protein: CASRGGDEQYF.

This clonotype was counted between two and nine times. The CDR3 bases are TGTGCCAGCAGGAGAGGGGGCGAGCAGTACTTC. Its translation is CASRRGGEQYF. V and J are TRBV12-3 or TRBV12-4 and TRBJ2-5, with D possibly TRBD1 on 6 matching bases. The better agreement between TRBJ2-7 and the DNA end casts doubt on the J call. The CDR3 runs to 11 residues.

In regard to this clonotype: With a much larger clone just one base away, this may be a read error. The rearrangement uses TRBV6-1 and TRBJ2-1, with D perhaps matching TRBD1 (6 bases). Trimming removed 5 bases from V and 13 bases from J, with 21 bases in between. CDR1 MNHNS and CDR2 SASEGT come from the germline V gene. The CDR3 contains 14 residues. The CDR3 DNA sequence: TGTGCCAGCAGTTTACAGGGTTCCAAAAACATTCAGTTCTTC. This gives the protein CASSLQGSKNIQFF.

Relative to its sample, this clonotype is medium-sized. The chain employs TRBV6-1 and TRBJ2-1; 8 bases align to TRBD2. V shed 8 bases and J 10 bases; nucleotides not matched to a gene: 4. The CDR3 length is 11 residues. CDR1 is MNHNS and CDR2 is SASEGT in the germline V gene. Here the CDR3 DNA reads TGTGCCAGCGGACTAGCCCTCGAGCAGTTCTTC. Translating gives CASGLALEQFF.

This clonotype was picked up a small number of times. The chain has TRBV12-3 or TRBV12-4 and TRBJ2-5, with 7 bases lining up with TRBD2. This CDR3 contains 13 residues. After removal of 9 bases from V and 7 bases from J, the junction contained 11 bases not matched to a gene. The CDR3 region is CASLPGGTGTQYF. CDR3 DNA sequence: TGTGCCAGTCTCCCCGGGGGGACGGGGACCCAGTACTTC.

The chain carries TRBV6-6 and TRBJ2-1; 7 bases fit TRBD1. The J call is doubtful: the DNA matches TRBJ2-7 better. The CDR3 has 16 residues. The germline V gene has CDR1 MNHNY and CDR2 SVGAGI (reference sequence). The CDR3 coding sequence is TGTGCCAGCAGTTACGCCGCGACAGGGAACCCCTACGAGCAGTACTTC. Translating it yields CASSYAATGNPYEQYF.

The chain uses TRBV11-3 and TRBJ2-3; no clear D gene. The CDR3 is 12 residues long. In germline, CDR1 is SGHNT, CDR2 YENEEA. Trimming left V 1 base short and J 3 bases short, with 2 bases between. CDR3 sequence: CASSLGTDTQYF. CDR3 in DNA: TGTGCCAGCAGCTTAGGGACAGATACGCAGTATTTT. Combining the CDR3 with reference TRBV11-3 and TRBJ2-3 gives the whole variable domain EAGVVQSPRYKIIEKKQPVAFWCNPISGHNTLYWYLQNLGQGPELLIRYENEEAVDDSQLPKDRFSAERLKGVDSTLKIQPAELGDSAVYLCASSLGTDTQYFGPGTRLTVL.

CDR3 DNA sequence: TGTGCCAGCAGACTAGGGAACTATGGCTACACCTTC. Encoded protein: CASRLGNYGYTF. The chain carries TRBV6-1 and TRBJ1-2, with unresolved D. From germline, CDR1 is MNHNS and CDR2 SASEGT. The CDR3 runs 12 residues. Trimming left V 6 bases short and J 2 bases short, with 7 bases between.

This clonotype is deemed medium-sized (0.01 to 0.1%). This chain joins TRBV7-2 and TRBJ2-3; 7 bases agree with TRBD2. The germline gives CDR1 SGHTA, CDR2 FQGNSA. With V trimmed by 2 bases and J by 4 bases, 12 bases remained unmatched. The CDR3 is 17 residues long. CDR3: CASSLWASGAGPDTQYF. The CDR3 nucleotides read TGTGCCAGCAGCTTATGGGCTAGCGGAGCGGGCCCAGATACGCAGTATTTT.

This rearrangement joins TRBV25-1 to TRBJ2-5, with 8 bases identical to TRBD1. CDR3 length equals 14 residues. Unmatched junction bases numbered 8, after V lost 6 bases and J lost 5 bases. Germline V lookup: CDR1 MGHDK, CDR2 SYGVNS. The CDR3 coding sequence is TGTGCCAGCAGCCCGGACAGGGTGGTGGAGACCCAGTACTTC. It translates to CASSPDRVVETQYF.

The rearrangement uses TRBV11-1 and TRBJ2-4; no definite D call. The DNA end favors TRBJ2-5, so the J call may be wrong. The CDR3 contains 12 residues. Germline CDR1 reads SGHAT; CDR2 reads FQDESV (reference sequence). Written as DNA, the CDR3 is TGTGCCAGCAGCAGCGAACTGGAGACCCAGTACTTC. This sequence encodes CASSSELETQYF.

The chain combines TRBV27 with TRBJ2-1; 11 bases match TRBD2. Gene TRBJ2-7 matches the end of the DNA better, so the J call may be wrong. This CDR3 comprises 16 residues. Looked up from germline, CDR1 is MNHEY and CDR2 is SMNVEV (reference sequence). CDR3 nucleotide sequence: TGTGCCAGCAGTTTATTAGCGGGGGGGCCAGGGAATGAGCAGTACTTC. Translation gives CASSLLAGGPGNEQYF.

Judged by abundance, this clonotype is large. The chain employs TRBV7-6 and TRBJ2-7; 13 bases align to TRBD2. With 5 bases clipped from V and 1 base from J, the junction kept 8 bases outside the gene matches. The CDR3 is made up of 17 amino acids. Germline loops: CDR1 SGHVS, CDR2 FNYEAQ. CDR3 nucleotide sequence: TGTGCCAGCAGCACGACTAGCGGGGGGTCCATGTCCTACGAGCAGTACTTC. The encoded protein is CASSTTSGGSMSYEQYF.

Sample share makes this clonotype medium-sized. The chain uses TRBV11-3 and TRBJ2-1, with D perhaps matching TRBD2 (6 bases). Judging by the DNA end, TRBJ2-7 fits better; the J call may be wrong. This CDR3 region has 13 residues. Germline assignment: CDR1 SGHNT and CDR2 YENEEA. The CDR3 reads CASSSGTPYEQYF. CDR3 sequence (DNA): TGTGCCAGCAGCTCCGGGACTCCCTACGAGCAGTACTTC.

J is TRBJ2-1 and V is TRBV11-2; 7 bases agree with TRBD2. V lost 1 base, J lost 8 bases, and 8 bases stayed unmatched. The CDR3 has 15 amino acids. Germline V gene data show CDR1 as SGHAT and CDR2 as FQNNGV. CDR3 sequence reads: CASSLVLGLVDEQFF. The CDR3 region has the DNA TGTGCCAGCAGCTTAGTATTAGGACTAGTCGATGAGCAGTTCTTC. Using reference TRBV11-2 and TRBJ2-1 for the parts outside the CDR3, the full variable domain is EAGVAQSPRYKIIEKRQSVAFWCNPISGHATLYWYQQILGQGPKLLIQFQNNGVVDDSQLPKDRFSAERLKGVDSTLKIQPAKLEDSAVYLCASSLVLGLVDEQFFGPGTRLTVL.

This clonotype was picked up many times. The V and J genes are TRBV6-1 and TRBJ2-3; D is unresolved. V lost 6 bases to trimming and J lost 2 bases, with 9 bases between them. There are 13 residues in the CDR3. Germline V CDR1 and CDR2: MNHNS, SASEGT. The CDR3 sequence is CASRHTPTDTQYF. The DNA for the CDR3 is TGTGCCAGCAGACACACCCCCACAGATACGCAGTATTTT.

Only a few counts were recorded for this clonotype. The chain has TRBV6-1 and TRBJ2-5; 7 bases fit TRBD2. There are 14 residues in the CDR3. The trim removed 3 bases at V and 2 bases at J, leaving 3 bases unmatched. Germline V CDR1 and CDR2: MNHNS, SASEGT. Here the CDR3 reads CASSDGGGQETQYF. DNA of the CDR3: TGTGCCAGCAGTGATGGGGGGGGGCAAGAGACCCAGTACTTC.

In this sample, this clonotype turned up once. V gene TRBV25-1 combines with J gene TRBJ2-1, with D possibly being TRBD2 (5 bases). Per germline, CDR1 MGHDK and CDR2 SYGVNS. This CDR3 comprises 16 residues. With 5 bases removed from V and 7 bases from J, the gap between germline ends came to 21 bases. The CDR3 here is CASSKAGHERVNEQFF. CDR3 nucleotide sequence: TGTGCCAGCAGTAAGGCGGGTCACGAAAGGGTGAATGAGCAGTTCTTC.

This sequence joins TRBV6-1 and TRBJ2-3; tentative D call: TRBD1 (5 bases). The J call may be in error: the DNA end matches TRBJ2-7 better. This CDR3 region has 12 residues. Germline V gene data show CDR1 as MNHNS and CDR2 as SASEGT. In DNA form, the CDR3 reads TGTGCCAGCAGTGTCAGGGAAAGCGAGCAGTACTTC. This gives the protein CASSVRESEQYF.

This clonotype was found a few times. J is TRBJ1-5 and V is TRBV6-5; D not resolved. Trimming shortened V by 2 bases and J by 4 bases, and 6 bases separated the two germline ends. Germline V gives CDR1 MNHEY, CDR2 SVGAGI. This CDR3 spans 13 amino acids. The CDR3 DNA sequence: TGTGCCAGCAGTTACACGGGGAATCAGCCCCAGCATTTT. Its translation is CASSYTGNQPQHF.

This clonotype was observed once. This may stem from a read error, because a much larger clone lies one nucleotide away. The chain employs TRBV7-2 and TRBJ2-6; either TRBD1 or TRBD2 may fit D (5 bases each). Trimming removed 2 bases from V and 2 bases from J, with 7 bases in between. CDR1 is SGHTA, CDR2 FQGNSA, per germline. This CDR3 has 15 amino acids. CDR3 DNA: TGTGCCAGCAGCTTACGGGACCCTGGGGCCAACGTCCTGACTTTC. This encodes CASSLRDPGANVLTF.